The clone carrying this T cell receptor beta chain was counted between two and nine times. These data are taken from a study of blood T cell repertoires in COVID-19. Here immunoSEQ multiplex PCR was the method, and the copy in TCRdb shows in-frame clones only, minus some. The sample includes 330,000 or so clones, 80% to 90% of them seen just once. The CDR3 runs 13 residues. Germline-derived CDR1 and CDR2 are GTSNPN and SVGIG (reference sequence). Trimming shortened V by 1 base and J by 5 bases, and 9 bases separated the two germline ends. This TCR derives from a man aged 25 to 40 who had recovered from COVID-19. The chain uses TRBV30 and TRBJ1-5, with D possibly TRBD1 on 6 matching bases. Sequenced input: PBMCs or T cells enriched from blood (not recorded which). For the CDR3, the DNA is TGTGCCTGGAGTGGACAGGAAGATCAGCCCCAGCATTTT. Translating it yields CAWSGQEDQPQHF.